The 30 T cell receptor beta chains presented below share a single source sample, sequenced in a study of blood T cell repertoires in COVID-19. The table came from immunoSEQ multiplex PCR; TCRdb's copy has only in-frame clones and leaves some out. Seen here are under 350,000 clones, around 90% observed once, and the top ten hold less than 2%. Sequenced sample: PBMCs or T cells enriched from blood (not recorded which). The receptor source for this set is a woman aged 40 to 50 who had recovered from COVID-19.

The chain uses TRBV5-1 and TRBJ1-1; 8 positions match TRBD1. This CDR3 has 16 residues. Germline V lookup: CDR1 SGHRS, CDR2 YFSETQ. The junction had 13 bases not matched to a gene; V was cut back by 4 bases and J by 5 bases. The CDR3 bases are TGCGCCAGCAGCCTCCCCAGGGGGCGGGAGAAAACTGAAGCTTTCTTT. Translation: CASSLPRGREKTEAFF.

This chain connects TRBV14 to TRBJ1-2; D gene uncertain. V was shortened by 0 bases and J by 4 bases, with 9 bases between the two germline ends. Per germline, CDR1 SGHDN and CDR2 FVKESK. This CDR3 has 14 amino acids. The CDR3: CASSQDAAVYGYTF. CDR3 sequence (DNA): TGTGCCAGCAGCCAAGATGCGGCAGTCTATGGCTACACCTTC. Combining the CDR3 with reference TRBV14 and TRBJ1-2 gives the whole variable domain EAGVTQFPSHSVIEKGQTVTLRCDPISGHDNLYWYRRVMGKEIKFLLHFVKESKQDESGMPNNRFLAERTGGTYSTLKVQPAELEDSGVYFCASSQDAAVYGYTFGSGTRLTVV.

The CDR3 protein is CASSQKGSGTEAFF. The CDR3 DNA sequence: TGTGCCAGCAGCCAGAAAGGATCGGGTACTGAAGCTTTCTTT. This chain joins TRBV3-1 (or the pseudogene TRBV3-2) and TRBJ1-1; D unresolved. This CDR3 is 14 amino acids long. Germline assignment: CDR1 LGHDT and CDR2 YNNKEL (reference sequence). V was cut by 3 bases and J by 5 bases, with 13 bases left in between.

The chain has TRBV4-1 and TRBJ1-2; maybe TRBD1 (5 bases). Germline V gene lookup returns CDR1 MGHRA and CDR2 YSYEKL. V was shortened by 1 base and J by 8 bases, with 17 bases between the two germline ends. The length of the CDR3 is 15 residues. The CDR3 reads CASSQGDMGQGGYTF. In DNA form, the CDR3 reads TGCGCCAGCAGCCAAGGTGACATGGGGCAGGGCGGCTACACCTTC.

The genes are TRBV30 and TRBJ1-2, with D perhaps TRBD1 (6 bases). The CDR3 loop spans 15 amino acids. The V gene lost 3 bases and the J gene lost 3 bases, with 17 bases spanning the gap. CDR1 and CDR2 from the germline V gene are GTSNPN and SVGIG (reference sequence). The CDR3: CAWSRGGGGDYGYTF. As DNA, the CDR3 is TGTGCCTGGAGCCGAGGGGGGGGCGGAGACTATGGCTACACCTTC.

A word on this clone: This CDR3 is also generated by other DNA sequences in the sample. The rearrangement links TRBV12-3 or TRBV12-4 to TRBJ1-1; D gene uncertain. This CDR3 has 13 amino acids. Trimming left V 3 bases short and J 0 bases short, with 5 bases between. CDR3 in DNA: TGTGCCAGCAGTTTCAGGATGAACACTGAAGCTTTCTTT. Its protein product is CASSFRMNTEAFF.

The chain employs TRBV19 and TRBJ1-1, with TRBD1 matching over 10 bases. From germline, CDR1 is LNHDA and CDR2 SQIVND (reference sequence). This CDR3 comprises 14 residues. V lost 6 bases and J lost 3; bases outside the gene matches: 4. DNA for the CDR3: TGTGCCAGTAGCAGGGACAGGGGCGACACTGAAGCTTTCTTT. Its translation is CASSRDRGDTEAFF. The variable domain in full, with the rest retrieved from reference TRBV19 and TRBJ1-1, is DGGITQSPKYLFRKEGQNVTLSCEQNLNHDAMYWYRQDPGQGLRLIYYSQIVNDFQKGDIAEGYSVSREKKESFPLTVTSAQKNPTAFYLCASSRDRGDTEAFFGQGTRLTVV.

This rearrangement joins TRBV7-9 to TRBJ2-5; TRBD1 matches 10 bases. V gave up 6 bases and J gave up 5 bases; unmatched junction bases: 15. This CDR3 is built from 17 residues. Germline-derived CDR1 and CDR2 are SEHNR and FQNEAQ (reference sequence). The DNA for the CDR3 is TGTGCCAGCAGGGGGGAAGCCGGGACAGGGGTTGGTGAGACCCAGTACTTC. As protein: CASRGEAGTGVGETQYF.

The chain combines TRBV19 with TRBJ2-2; TRBD1 matches at 7 bases. The germline V gene has CDR1 LNHDA and CDR2 SQIVND (reference sequence). Trimming took 6 bases from V and 5 from J; bases not matched to a gene: 12. This CDR3 comprises 16 residues. This chain's CDR3 is CASSRLGQPGTGELFF. The CDR3 DNA reads TGTGCCAGTAGCCGACTGGGACAGCCGGGGACCGGGGAGCTGTTTTTT.

The chain uses TRBV10-3 and TRBJ1-5; the D is unclear. Germline V lookup: CDR1 ENHRY, CDR2 SYGVKD. V lost 10 bases and J lost 3, with 19 bases in between. The CDR3 length is 15 residues. The CDR3 sequence is CATRGQTTANQPQHF. CDR3 DNA sequence: TGTGCCACTCGTGGGCAGACAACGGCCAATCAGCCCCAGCATTTT.

The J gene is TRBJ2-1, the V gene TRBV27; D unclear. Germline loops: CDR1 MNHEY, CDR2 SMNVEV (reference sequence). The CDR3 covers 14 residues. V lost 2 bases and J 4 bases, leaving 9 bases between the germline ends. In nucleotides, the CDR3 is TGTGCCAGCAGTTTAATCGGTCGGTACAATGAGCAGTTCTTC. It codes for CASSLIGRYNEQFF.

This chain joins TRBV4-1 and TRBJ2-1, with 7 nucleotides matching TRBD2. This CDR3 has 17 residues. V shed 1 base and J 8 bases; nucleotides not matched to a gene: 14. CDR1 is MGHRA and CDR2 is YSYEKL in the germline V gene. The DNA of the CDR3 is TGCGCCAGCAGCCAAGGGTTCGTGGCGGGAGTCTCGTATGAGCAGTTCTTC. Protein product: CASSQGFVAGVSYEQFF.

The J gene is TRBJ2-2, the V gene TRBV5-1; 10 bases fit TRBD2. Germline V gene data show CDR1 as SGHRS and CDR2 as YFSETQ. V shed 4 bases and J 3 bases; nucleotides not matched to a gene: 3. The CDR3 sequence is 15 residues long. The CDR3 is CASSIGLADTGELFF. In DNA form, the CDR3 reads TGCGCCAGCAGCATAGGACTAGCGGACACCGGGGAGCTGTTTTTT. Complete variable domain (other parts from reference TRBV5-1 and TRBJ2-2): KAGVTQTPRYLIKTRGQQVTLSCSPISGHRSVSWYQQTPGQGLQFLFEYFSETQRNKGNFPGRFSGRQFSNSRSEMNVSTLELGDSALYLCASSIGLADTGELFFGEGSRLTVL.

This clone was seen only once. The rearrangement uses TRBV5-1 and TRBJ2-5; possible D gene TRBD1, 5 bases. Germline V lookup: CDR1 SGHRS, CDR2 YFSETQ. Trimming left V 0 bases short and J 3 bases short, with 9 bases between. CDR3 size: 14 residues. Here the CDR3 reads CASSLVPGKETQYF. CDR3 nucleotide sequence: TGCGCCAGCAGCTTGGTTCCAGGGAAAGAGACCCAGTACTTC.

The chain carries TRBV30 and TRBJ1-6; tentatively, D is TRBD1 (5 bases). The CDR3 has 15 residues. V lost 0 bases to trimming and J lost 7 bases, with 13 bases between them. The germline V gene has CDR1 GTSNPN and CDR2 SVGIG (reference sequence). This CDR3 reads CAWSVLAGSNSPLHF. CDR3 nucleotides: TGTGCCTGGAGTGTACTCGCAGGGTCAAATTCACCCCTCCACTTT.

The V gene is TRBV5-6, the J gene TRBJ1-2; maybe TRBD1 (5 bases). The V end was cut by 0 bases, the J end by 4 bases, with 19 bases between. The CDR3 sequence is 17 residues long. Germline CDR1 is SGHDT and CDR2 is YYEEEE. CDR3 sequence (DNA): TGTGCCAGCAGCTTGGGCGACAACAGGATACTACTCTATGGCTACACCTTC. As protein: CASSLGDNRILLYGYTF.

The V gene is TRBV7-2, the J gene TRBJ2-1; 9 nucleotides match TRBD1. Trimming removed 1 base from V and 4 bases from J; junction bases left unmatched: 8. The CDR3 has 17 amino acids. Germline CDR1 is SGHTA and CDR2 is FQGNSA. As DNA, the CDR3 is TGTGCCAGCAGCTTAGTATCCGGGACAGGGACTTACAATGAGCAGTTCTTC. It translates to CASSLVSGTGTYNEQFF.

This clone was observed a few times. The J gene is TRBJ2-7, the V gene TRBV4-1; TRBD1 agrees at 10 bases. With V trimmed by 4 bases and J by 1 base, 10 bases remained unmatched. In germline, CDR1 is MGHRA, CDR2 YSYEKL. The CDR3 runs to 17 residues. CDR3 region: CASSRRQGAMGSYEQYF. Here the CDR3 DNA reads TGCGCCAGCAGCCGAAGACAGGGGGCAATGGGGTCCTACGAGCAGTACTTC.

This rearrangement joins TRBV7-2 to TRBJ1-1; a possible D gene is TRBD1 (5 bases). Trimming shortened V by 5 bases and J by 1 base, and 11 bases separated the two germline ends. CDR1 and CDR2 from the germline V gene are SGHTA and FQGNSA. The CDR3 runs 14 residues. The CDR3 is CASSTQGQNTEAFF. The CDR3 coding sequence is TGTGCCAGCAGCACCCAGGGCCAGAACACTGAAGCTTTCTTT.

The genes are TRBV5-5 and TRBJ2-5; unclear D gene. Trimming removed 0 bases at V and 5 bases at J, with 8 bases between. There are 13 residues in the CDR3. From germline, CDR1 is SGHKS and CDR2 YYEKEE (reference sequence). DNA for the CDR3: TGTGCCAGCAGCTTGGTACTCGGGGAGACCCAGTACTTC. Its translation is CASSLVLGETQYF.

V usage is TRBV27 and J usage is TRBJ2-4; 10 bases agree with TRBD2. Germline V gene data show CDR1 as MNHEY and CDR2 as SMNVEV (reference sequence). The CDR3 spans 22 residues. Trimming cost V 8 bases and J 0 bases; bases outside gene matches: 25. For the CDR3, the DNA is TGTGCCAGCTGGTCTGCGTCATACTCTTTCCCCCCTAGCGGGGGAGCCAAAAACATTCAGTACTTC. Residues: CASWSASYSFPPSGGAKNIQYF.

V gene TRBV19 combines with J gene TRBJ1-4; D unclear. The germline V gene encodes CDR1 LNHDA and CDR2 SQIVND (reference sequence). CDR3 length: 13 residues. V lost 5 bases to trimming and J lost 5 bases, with 9 bases between them. This chain's CDR3 is CASSGHQNEKLFF. The DNA for the CDR3 is TGTGCCAGTAGTGGGCACCAAAATGAAAAACTGTTTTTT.

The chain employs TRBV2 and TRBJ2-5; 13 bases map to TRBD2. V was pared by 6 bases and J by 7 bases, with 14 bases of the junction left unmatched. This CDR3 comprises 17 residues. Looked up from germline, CDR1 is SNHLY and CDR2 is FYNNEI. Here the CDR3 reads CASRSGTSGIPPRTQYF. For the CDR3, the DNA is TGTGCCAGCAGATCCGGGACTAGCGGGATACCCCCCCGGACCCAGTACTTC.

The chain links TRBV3-1 (or the pseudogene TRBV3-2) to TRBJ1-3, with 8 positions matching TRBD1. Germline V gene lookup returns CDR1 LGHDT and CDR2 YNNKEL (reference sequence). The V segment lost 4 bases and the J segment 3 bases; nucleotides outside the gene matches: 5. The CDR3 is made up of 15 amino acids. CDR3 DNA sequence: TGTGCCAGCAGCCCCTACAGGGGGAATGGAAACACCATATATTTT. It encodes CASSPYRGNGNTIYF.

The rearrangement joins TRBV20-1 to TRBJ1-2; D remains unclear. The CDR3 sequence is 13 residues long. V dropped 4 bases and J dropped 6 bases, with 15 bases sitting between them. CDR1 is DFQATT, CDR2 SNEGSKA, per germline (reference sequence). The CDR3 protein is CSAIDSYLDGYTF. The CDR3 DNA is TGCAGTGCTATTGACTCCTACCTCGATGGCTACACCTTC.

A remark on this clone: Distinct nucleotide sequences in the sample also encode this CDR3. The chain recombines TRBV2 with TRBJ1-5; 7 bases fit TRBD1. V shed 7 bases and J 7 bases; nucleotides not matched to a gene: 7. The CDR3 is made up of 13 amino acids. Germline V gene data show CDR1 as SNHLY and CDR2 as FYNNEI. CDR3 bases: TGTGCCAGCAAACTCCAGGGGGAGCAGCCCCAGCATTTT. This codes for CASKLQGEQPQHF.

V and J are TRBV5-4 and TRBJ1-2, with 8 bases identical to TRBD1. The germline V gene has CDR1 SGHNT and CDR2 YYREEE (reference sequence). V lost 4 bases to trimming and J lost 6 bases; unmatched junction nucleotides: 8. This CDR3 has 14 amino acids. In DNA form, the CDR3 reads TGTGCCAGCAGCCCGTGGACAGGGTCCCATGGCTACACCTTC. Protein: CASSPWTGSHGYTF. Filled out from reference TRBV5-4 and TRBJ1-2, the complete variable domain reads ETGVTQSPTHLIKTRGQQVTLRCSSQSGHNTVSWYQQALGQGPQFIFQYYREEENGRGNFPPRFSGLQFPNYSSELNVNALELDDSALYLCASSPWTGSHGYTFGSGTRLTVV.

The chain is built from TRBV5-4 and TRBJ2-5; unclear D gene. The CDR3 extends over 14 amino acids. Deletions cut 5 bases from V and 3 bases from J, with 14 bases between. Germline CDR1 SGHNT, CDR2 YYREEE (reference sequence). The chain's CDR3 is CASSTPGQEETQYF. The CDR3 DNA sequence: TGTGCCAGCAGTACGCCTGGCCAGGAAGAGACCCAGTACTTC.

This chain links TRBV29-1 with TRBJ1-5; 7 positions agree with TRBD1. This CDR3 contains 13 residues. Looked up from germline, CDR1 is SQVTM and CDR2 is ANQGSEA. Losses at the gene ends were 6 bases for V and 7 bases for J; bases not matched to a gene: 9. Here the CDR3 reads CSVEGAQGQPQHF. The CDR3, as DNA: TGCAGCGTCGAGGGGGCTCAGGGGCAGCCCCAGCATTTT.

This rearrangement joins TRBV30 to TRBJ1-2; no definite D call. Germline-derived CDR1 and CDR2 are GTSNPN and SVGIG (reference sequence). CDR3 size: 10 residues. Trimming took 6 bases from V and 7 from J, leaving 9 bases between them. CDR3 residues: CACGRGGYTF. CDR3 nucleotide sequence: TGTGCCTGTGGGCGGGGTGGCTACACCTTC. The full variable domain, its missing parts supplied by reference TRBV30 and TRBJ1-2, is SQTIHQWPATLVQPVGSPLSLECTVEGTSNPNLYWYRQAAGRGLQLLFYSVGIGQISSEVPQNLSASRPQDRQFILSSKKLLLSDSGFYLCACGRGGYTFGSGTRLTVV.